A selection of T cell receptor beta chains follows, all from one sample in a study of shared clonotypes between healthy human individuals. Profiling relied on immunoSEQ multiplex PCR, and the TCRdb table lists in-frame clones only, not all of them. The data hold about 340,000 clones, with less than 85% observed a single time. Sequenced input: memory CD4+ T cells sorted from blood. The source of these receptors is a man aged 25 to 45 in good health. Both conserved end residues are part of each CDR3. A D gene is named only where the DNA matches it firmly. Clone size is stated in some rows and not others, as once, few, many or a class when expanded.

J gene,V gene,clone size,D gene,CDR3 DNA,CDR3 protein
TRBJ1-1,TRBV5-5,NA,NA,TGTGCCAGCAGCCAAAGTCCGGCGAACACTGAAGCTTTCTTT,CASSQSPANTEAFF
TRBJ2-5,TRBV7-2,once,NA,TGTGCCAGCAGCTTACCGGGTGCTACCCGGTACTTC,CASSLPGATRYF
TRBJ2-7,TRBV5-5,NA,TRBD1,TGTGCCAGCAGCAGGGGACAGGGGACCTACGAGCAGTACTTC,CASSRGQGTYEQYF
TRBJ1-1,TRBV18,once,NA,TGTGCCAGTTCTATTGTAGGGGGGCTCGCTGAAGCTTTCTTT,CASSIVGGLAEAFF
TRBJ1-5,TRBV28,once,NA,TGTGCCAGCAGGTCGACTGACAGAATTGATCAGCCCCAGCATTTT,CASRSTDRIDQPQHF
TRBJ2-5,TRBV14,NA,TRBD2,TGTGCCAGCAGCCCCGGGAGGCAAGCTTTAGTTGAGACCCAGTACTTC,CASSPGRQALVETQYF
TRBJ2-1,TRBV11-2,many,TRBD2,TGTGCCAGCAGCTCTTTCGGGGGGTACGGGAATGAGCAGTTCTTC,CASSSFGGYGNEQFF
TRBJ2-4,TRBV5-1,NA,NA,TGCGCCAGCAGCTTGGGACCCCAGGACGTCATTCAGTACTTC,CASSLGPQDVIQYF
TRBJ1-4,TRBV5-8,once,NA,TGTGCCAGCATCCACCGGACTAATGAAAAACTGTTTTTT,CASIHRTNEKLFF
TRBJ1-3,TRBV5-6,few,TRBD1,TGTGCCAGCAGCAAGCCGGGACAGGGGAGCAGAAACACCATATATTTT,CASSKPGQGSRNTIYF
TRBJ2-2,TRBV4-1,NA,TRBD1,TGCGCCAGCAGCCGAATGGGACAGGTGATCGGGGAGCTGTTTTTT,CASSRMGQVIGELFF
TRBJ2-3,TRBV18,NA,NA,TGTGCCAGCTCACCCCCGCGGGAATCCCCCCGGACGACAGATACGCAGTATTTT,CASSPPRESPRTTDTQYF
TRBJ1-5,TRBV5-4,NA,NA,TGTGCCAGCAGCTCTGGCAGGGGTCAGCCCCAGCATTTT,CASSSGRGQPQHF
TRBJ1-3,TRBV30,NA,TRBD1,TGTGCCTGGTCCCGGGACAGGGCTGGAAACACCATATATTTT,CAWSRDRAGNTIYF
TRBJ1-2,TRBV5-5,NA,NA,TGTGCCAGCAGCGACGGGCCGGGGGCGCTCAACGATGGCTACACCTTC,CASSDGPGALNDGYTF
TRBJ2-1,TRBV19,few,NA,TGTGCCAGTAGTGCAGGGTACCCCTTAAGGACCTACAATGAGCAGTTCTTC,CASSAGYPLRTYNEQFF
TRBJ2-3,TRBV28,many,NA,TGTGCCAGCAGTTTTCGTGGGAATACGCAGTATTTT,CASSFRGNTQYF
TRBJ2-3,TRBV5-1,NA,NA,TGCGCCAGCAGCTTGCTTTCGGCTAGCCCAGATACGCAGTATTTT,CASSLLSASPDTQYF
TRBJ2-2,TRBV18,NA,TRBD1,TGTGCCAGCTCACCACGGGGACAGGGACACGGGGAGCTGTTTTTT,CASSPRGQGHGELFF
TRBJ2-7,TRBV2,NA,TRBD2,TGTGCCAGCAGTGTTGGACTAGCCTACGAGCAGTACTTC,CASSVGLAYEQYF
TRBJ2-1,TRBV19,NA,TRBD2,TGTGCCAGTAGTACCCTAGCGGGAGCGGGGTACAATGAGCAGTTCTTC,CASSTLAGAGYNEQFF
TRBJ2-5,TRBV5-1,NA,TRBD1,TGCGCCAGCAGCCCCGGACAGGGGCAAGAGACCCAGTACTTC,CASSPGQGQETQYF
TRBJ2-7,TRBV30,NA,NA,TGTGCCTGGAATAGGGGACTTCCCTACGAGCAGTACTTC,CAWNRGLPYEQYF
TRBJ2-7,TRBV19,once,NA,TGTGCCAGTAGTGACCTAGCGACCTCCTACGAGCAGTACTTC,CASSDLATSYEQYF
TRBJ2-7,TRBV30,NA,NA,TGTGCCTGGAGTGTGGGGGCGTCGCAGGGAGTTTTGCAGTACTTC,CAWSVGASQGVLQYF
TRBJ1-1,TRBV10-3,NA,TRBD1,TGTGCCATCAGCGGGACAGGGGGCCGGGACACTGAAGCTTTCTTT,CAISGTGGRDTEAFF
TRBJ2-1,TRBV29-1,NA,TRBD2,TGCAGCGTTGAAAGCGGGACTAGCGGAACCTACAATGAGCAGTTCTTC,CSVESGTSGTYNEQFF
TRBJ2-7,TRBV28,NA,NA,TGTGCCAGCAGTGTTTTGAGTGCCTACGAGCAGTACTTC,CASSVLSAYEQYF
TRBJ1-4,TRBV7-9,few,NA,TGTGCCAGCAGCCGAAACCAGGGGTCCTCCGAAAAACTGTTTTTT,CASSRNQGSSEKLFF
TRBJ2-1,TRBV5-6,NA,NA,TGTGCCAGCAGCTTGATTAGGGTAGGTTACAATGAGCAGTTCTTC,CASSLIRVGYNEQFF
TRBJ2-5,TRBV7-2,NA,TRBD2,TGTGCCAGCAGCTTAGGGGGACTAGCGGGAGCGGGGGAGACCCAGTACTTC,CASSLGGLAGAGETQYF
TRBJ2-1,TRBV28,NA,TRBD2,TGTGCCAGCAGTTCCGGGACTAGCGGGAGGGCCCATGAGCAGTTCTTC,CASSSGTSGRAHEQFF
TRBJ1-2,TRBV7-8,NA,NA,TGTGCCAGCAGTTCCCCGGGGGCCTACTATGGCTACACCTTC,CASSSPGAYYGYTF
TRBJ2-5,TRBV11-1,NA,NA,TGTGCCAGCAGCTTGAGGGGGGGCCGGGAAGAGACCCAGTACTTC,CASSLRGGREETQYF
TRBJ1-1,TRBV28,NA,TRBD1,TGTGCCAGCAGGGAACAGGGGCGGAACACTGAAGCTTTCTTT,CASREQGRNTEAFF